This T cell receptor (beta chain) was found in a study of CD8+ T cells in alopecia areata. As for the study in general: Severity of treated patients was scored by affected scalp percentage. Study observations and caveats: Higher clonality than in normal scalp was seen in lesional scalp, especially alopecia totalis/universalis. While tofacitinib was given, many expanded lesional clones persisted in scalp and blood.

Extracted RNA was reverse transcribed, and the resulting cDNA served as sequencing template. The data were produced by immunoSEQ multiplex PCR, yet TCRdb's version contains in-frame clones alone and is incomplete. The sample lists 200,000 or so clones; less than 50% were seen once. Germline V CDR1 and CDR2: SGHRS, YFSETQ. V was clipped by 3 bases and J by 1 base, with 10 bases between them. This CDR3 region has 14 residues. Treatment meaning: oral pan-JAK inhibitor, 5-10 mg twice daily. This clone was seen only a few times. Its antigen is unknown. This rearrangement joins TRBV5-1 to TRBJ1-1, with D unclear. The sequence came from a human donor with alopecia areata. The material was CD4+ T cells sorted from blood, obtained at approximately week 37, from a patient treated with tofacitinib. The DNA for the CDR3 is TGCGCCAGCAGCTCCCCCTTGCAGAACACTGAAGCTTTCTTT. This sequence encodes CASSSPLQNTEAFF.